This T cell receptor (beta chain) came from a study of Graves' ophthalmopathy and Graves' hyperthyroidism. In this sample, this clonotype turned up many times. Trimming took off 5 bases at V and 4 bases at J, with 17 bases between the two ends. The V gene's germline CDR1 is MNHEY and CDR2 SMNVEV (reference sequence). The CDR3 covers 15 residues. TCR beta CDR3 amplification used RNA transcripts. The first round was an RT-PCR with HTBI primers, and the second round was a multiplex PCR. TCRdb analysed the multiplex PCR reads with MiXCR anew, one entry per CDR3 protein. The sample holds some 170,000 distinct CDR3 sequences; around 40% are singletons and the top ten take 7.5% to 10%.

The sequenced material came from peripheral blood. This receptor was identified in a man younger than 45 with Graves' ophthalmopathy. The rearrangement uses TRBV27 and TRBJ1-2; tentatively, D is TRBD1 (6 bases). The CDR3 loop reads CASSATGTSVYGYTF. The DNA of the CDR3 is TGTGCCAGCAGTGCCACCGGGACATCGGTCTATGGCTACACCTTC.